These 9 T cell receptor beta chains were all obtained from the same sample, sequenced in a study of blood T cell repertoires in COVID-19. Sequencing used immunoSEQ multiplex PCR; TCRdb keeps in-frame clones, though not all of them. Here the sample spans 250,000 to 300,000 clones, roughly 86% being singletons. The source material was peripheral blood. Receptor source: a woman in her 30s with acute or convalescent COVID-19.

This clone was counted once. The gene calls are TRBV14 and TRBJ1-2, with TRBD1 as a possible D gene (5 bases). This CDR3 has 15 residues. Germline CDR1 and CDR2: SGHDN and FVKESK. Trimming pared 0 bases from V and 7 bases from J, leaving 15 bases between. CDR3 in DNA: TGTGCCAGCAGCCAAGACGCTTTCAGGGCCTTTGGCTACACCTTC. As protein: CASSQDAFRAFGYTF. Drawing the rest from reference TRBV14 and TRBJ1-2, the complete variable domain is EAGVTQFPSHSVIEKGQTVTLRCDPISGHDNLYWYRRVMGKEIKFLLHFVKESKQDESGMPNNRFLAERTGGTYSTLKVQPAELEDSGVYFCASSQDAFRAFGYTFGSGTRLTVV.

J is TRBJ1-1 and V is TRBV7-2; D gene unclear. Per germline, CDR1 SGHTA and CDR2 FQGNSA. The germline V and J ends were trimmed by 5 bases and 5 bases, with 12 bases remaining between them. The CDR3 runs to 13 residues. The CDR3 nucleotides read TGTGCCAGCAGCGACCCGGGAGTGACTGAAGCTTTCTTT. It yields the protein CASSDPGVTEAFF.

Concerning this clone itself: Within the sample, other DNA sequences also encode this same CDR3. This chain joins TRBV11-3 and TRBJ1-1; D might be TRBD1 (6 bases). Germline lookup yields CDR1 SGHNT and CDR2 YENEEA. Trimming took off 6 bases at V and 4 bases at J, with 9 bases between the two ends. CDR3 length equals 12 residues. The CDR3 nucleotides are TGTGCCAGCAGAACAGGGAGCACTGAAGCTTTCTTT. Its translation: CASRTGSTEAFF.

The rearrangement links TRBV27 to TRBJ2-2; TRBD2 is a possible D gene (6 bases). Per the germline V gene, CDR1 is MNHEY and CDR2 is SMNVEV (reference sequence). V lost 2 bases, J lost 5 bases, and 15 bases lay in between. The CDR3 length is 16 residues. The CDR3 here is CASSLGELARTGELFF. In DNA form, the CDR3 reads TGTGCCAGCAGTTTAGGAGAACTAGCAAGAACCGGGGAGCTGTTTTTT.

The chain combines TRBV19 with TRBJ1-5; TRBD1 matches at 10 bases. The CDR3 covers 14 residues. V lost 6 bases to trimming and J lost 8 bases; unmatched junction nucleotides: 7. The germline CDR1 and CDR2 sequences are LNHDA and SQIVND (reference sequence). CDR3 protein: CASSDDRGLKPQHF. The CDR3 DNA sequence: TGTGCCAGTAGCGATGACAGGGGGCTAAAGCCCCAGCATTTT. Together with reference TRBV19 and TRBJ1-5, the CDR3 gives the full variable domain: DGGITQSPKYLFRKEGQNVTLSCEQNLNHDAMYWYRQDPGQGLRLIYYSQIVNDFQKGDIAEGYSVSREKKESFPLTVTSAQKNPTAFYLCASSDDRGLKPQHFGDGTRLSIL.

V gene TRBV7-2 combines with J gene TRBJ2-2, with D perhaps matching TRBD2 (6 bases). This CDR3 comprises 13 residues. With 5 bases removed from V and 6 bases from J, the gap between germline ends came to 10 bases. In germline, CDR1 is SGHTA, CDR2 FQGNSA. CDR3 in DNA: TGTGCCAGCAGCCCCCGGGGGTCCGGGGAGCTGTTTTTT. Protein sequence: CASSPRGSGELFF.

V usage is TRBV18 and J usage is TRBJ2-3; 7 nucleotides line up with TRBD1. The CDR3 is 15 residues long. CDR1 KGHSH and CDR2 LQKENI come from the germline V gene. Trimming took 2 bases from V and 1 from J; bases not matched to a gene: 3. The chain's CDR3 is CASSPGQVGTDTQYF. In DNA form, the CDR3 reads TGTGCCAGCTCACCAGGACAGGTGGGCACAGATACGCAGTATTTT.

Only a few counts were recorded for this clone. This specimen includes other DNA sequences encoding the same CDR3. The rearrangement links TRBV29-1 to TRBJ2-5; 9 bases agree with TRBD1. Germline lookup yields CDR1 SQVTM and CDR2 ANQGSEA. CDR3 length equals 12 residues. The junction had 4 bases not matched to a gene; V was cut back by 6 bases and J by 5 bases. The CDR3 protein is CSVEQGAETQYF. CDR3 nucleotide sequence: TGCAGCGTCGAACAGGGGGCTGAGACCCAGTACTTC.

As to this clone: A junction boundary mismatches the germline segment, possibly from a read error. The rearrangement joins TRBV2 to TRBJ1-2, with 8 positions matching TRBD1. The CDR3 length is 11 residues. Germline CDR1 is SNHLY and CDR2 is FYNNEI. CDR3 bases: TGTGCCAGCAGGGGCCTCCGGGACAGGTACTTC. Protein: CASRGLRDRYF.